The clone carrying this T cell receptor (beta chain) was seen only a few times. Its specificity is unknown. After removal of 2 bases from V and 5 bases from J, the junction contained 9 bases not matched to a gene. CDR1 and CDR2 from the germline V gene are MNHEY and SMNVEV (reference sequence). This CDR3 region has 15 residues. The data stem from a study of response to subunit inactivated influenza vaccine. Regarding the study as a whole: New T cells are recruited in small numbers by each seasonal influenza vaccination, according to the authors' suggestion.

From the RT-PCR reads, TCRdb called clonotypes with MiXCR, one entry per CDR3 protein. The sample contains approximately 500,000 distinct CDR3 sequences, over 10% of which appear only once. The sample in question was PBMCs from blood, obtained about 6 weeks after vaccination. This receptor was taken from a man aged 50-60 years who received an inactivated influenza vaccine. The V gene is TRBV27, the J gene TRBJ2-7, with TRBD2 matching over 7 bases. In nucleotides, the CDR3 is TGTGCCAGCAGTTTAAATCCGGGAGGTTCGAACGAGCAGTACTTC. It specifies CASSLNPGGSNEQYF.